This is a list of T cell receptor beta chains from one sample in a study of blood T cells in healthy people across ages. TCRdb independently ran MiXCR on the 5' RACE reads; one entry per CDR3 protein. This sample has roughly 2 million distinct CDR3 sequences, with about 50% found just once. The specimen sequenced was blood. The receptors were gathered from a woman in her thirties or forties in good health. Both conserved end residues are part of each CDR3. Fields, in order: clone size, D gene, J gene, V gene, CDR3 protein, CDR3 DNA. The D gene is left open where the match is weak. Part of the rows lack a size; the others show once, few, many or a class for expanded clones.

NA NA TRBJ2-3 TRBV27 CASRNRQGGDTQYF TGTGCCAGCAGAAATCGCCAGGGTGGGGATACGCAGTATTTT
many TRBD2 TRBJ2-3 TRBV7-2 CASSRGLETDTQYF TGTGCCAGCAGCCGCGGACTAGAAACAGATACGCAGTATTTT
NA NA TRBJ1-5 TRBV13 CASSLVRQENSNQPQHF TGTGCCAGCAGCTTAGTCCGACAAGAGAATAGCAATCAGCCCCAGCATTTT
NA TRBD2 TRBJ2-5 TRBV11-1 CASSKGLAETQYF TGTGCCAGCAGCAAGGGACTAGCGGAGACCCAGTACTTC
NA TRBD1 TRBJ1-4 TRBV12-3/TRBV12-4 CASSPGDRPEKLFF TGTGCCAGCAGTCCCGGGGACAGACCTGAAAAACTGTTTTTT
NA NA TRBJ2-5 TRBV9 CASSVDLGHKETQYF TGTGCCAGCAGCGTAGATTTGGGGCATAAAGAGACCCAGTACTTC
few TRBD2 TRBJ2-1 TRBV7-2 CASTADGGAWGEQFF TGTGCCAGCACCGCTGACGGGGGGGCTTGGGGTGAGCAGTTCTTC
NA NA TRBJ1-1 TRBV4-3 CASSQGGATEAFF TGCGCCAGCAGCCAAGGGGGGGCTACTGAAGCTTTCTTT
NA NA TRBJ1-1 TRBV7-2 CASSFSRLGELNTEAFF TGTGCCAGCAGCTTTTCGCGATTGGGAGAGTTGAACACTGAAGCTTTCTTT
NA TRBD1 TRBJ1-1 TRBV11-3 CASSLGDRETEAFF TGTGCCAGCAGCTTAGGGGACAGGGAGACTGAAGCTTTCTTT
NA NA TRBJ1-2 TRBV11-2 CASSQWARRGYTF TGTGCCAGCAGCCAATGGGCCCGGCGAGGCTACACCTTC
NA TRBD2 TRBJ2-1 TRBV5-1 CASSTHSGSYNEQFF TGCGCCAGCAGCACCCATAGCGGGAGCTACAATGAGCAGTTCTTC
NA NA TRBJ2-7 TRBV6-1 CASSEALLAIKYF TGTGCCAGCAGTGAAGCGTTGCTGGCTATTAAGTACTTC
few NA TRBJ2-4 TRBV4-1 CASSQSEALAKNIQYF TGCGCCAGCAGCCAGTCGGAAGCGCTAGCCAAAAACATTCAGTACTTC
NA NA TRBJ2-6 TRBV7-2 CASSLVGPHSGANVLTF TGTGCCAGCAGCTTAGTCGGACCACACTCTGGGGCCAACGTCCTGACTTTC
NA TRBD1 TRBJ2-7 TRBV15 CATSRPDRVGYEQYF TGTGCCACCAGCAGGCCCGACAGGGTAGGGTACGAGCAGTACTTC
NA NA TRBJ2-5 TRBV29-1 CSSEGGAGETQYF TGCAGCTCCGAAGGGGGGGCTGGAGAGACCCAGTACTTC
NA NA TRBJ2-7 TRBV2 CASSESGQRYEQYF TGTGCCAGCAGTGAGTCAGGACAGCGTTACGAGCAGTACTTC
many TRBD1 TRBJ2-7 TRBV5-1 CASSRQGTYEQYF TGTGCCAGCAGTCGACAGGGGACCTACGAGCAGTACTTC
NA NA TRBJ1-5 TRBV28 CASNDDQPQHF TGTGCCAGCAATGACGATCAGCCCCAGCATTTT
NA NA TRBJ1-6 TRBV27 CASSPSRPGSYNSPLHF TGTGCCAGCAGCCCCTCAAGGCCGGGCTCCTATAATTCACCCCTCCACTTT
NA NA TRBJ2-5 TRBV21-1 CASSKTRPEQYF TGTGCCAGCAGCAAGACGCGGCCAGAGCAGTACTTC
NA NA TRBJ1-1 TRBV14 CASSQFVADLEAFF TGTGCCAGCAGCCAATTTGTAGCGGACCTTGAAGCTTTCTTT
NA NA TRBJ2-6 TRBV6-1 CASSAWTGPGANVLTF TGTGCCAGCAGCGCTTGGACCGGCCCTGGGGCCAACGTCCTGACTTTC
NA NA TRBJ2-1 TRBV29-1 CSVEIPGTSSYNEQFF TGCAGCGTCGAAATCCCCGGGACAAGCTCCTACAATGAGCAGTTCTTC
NA TRBD2 TRBJ2-1 TRBV7-3 CASSRSGGATPNNEQFF TGTGCCAGCAGCCGCAGCGGGGGGGCCACCCCGAACAATGAGCAGTTCTTC
NA TRBD1 TRBJ1-5 TRBV6-2/TRBV6-3 CASSPDRGVQQPQHF TGTGCCAGCAGTCCTGACAGGGGGGTACAGCAGCCCCAGCATTTT
NA NA TRBJ2-3 TRBV12-3/TRBV12-4 CASSSLNTDTQYF TGTGCCAGCAGTTCCCTCAACACAGATACGCAGTATTTT